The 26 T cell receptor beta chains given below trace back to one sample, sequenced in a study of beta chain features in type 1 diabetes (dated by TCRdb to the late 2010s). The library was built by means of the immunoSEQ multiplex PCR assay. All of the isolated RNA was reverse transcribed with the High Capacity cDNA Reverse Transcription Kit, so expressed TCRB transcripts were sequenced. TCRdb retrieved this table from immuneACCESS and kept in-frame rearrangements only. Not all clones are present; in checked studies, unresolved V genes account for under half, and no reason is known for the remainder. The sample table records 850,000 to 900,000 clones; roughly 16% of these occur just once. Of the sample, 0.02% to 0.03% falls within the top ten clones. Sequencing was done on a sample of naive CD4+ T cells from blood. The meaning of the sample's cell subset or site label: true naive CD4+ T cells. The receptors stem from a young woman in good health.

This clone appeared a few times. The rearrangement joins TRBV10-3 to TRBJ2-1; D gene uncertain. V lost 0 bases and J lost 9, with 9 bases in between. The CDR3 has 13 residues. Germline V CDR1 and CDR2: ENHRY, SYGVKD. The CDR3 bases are TGTGCCATCAGTGAGTCGGGGTGGGGTGAGCAGTTCTTC. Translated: CAISESGWGEQFF.

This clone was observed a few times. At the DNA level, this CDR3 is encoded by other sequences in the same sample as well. The CDR3 loop reads CASSLTRYEQYF. The CDR3 coding sequence is TGTGCCAGCAGCCTCACACGCTACGAGCAGTACTTC. This chain connects TRBV28 to TRBJ2-7; the D is unclear. Germline lookup yields CDR1 MDHEN and CDR2 SYDVKM. This CDR3 is built from 12 residues. The V end lost 6 bases, the J end lost 3 bases, and 9 bases lay between the germline ends. The variable domain in full, with the rest retrieved from reference TRBV28 and TRBJ2-7, is DVKVTQSSRYLVKRTGEKVFLECVQDMDHENMFWYRQDPGLGLRLIYFSYDVKMKEKGDIPEGYSVSREKKERFSLILESASTNQTSMYLCASSLTRYEQYFGPGTRLTVT.

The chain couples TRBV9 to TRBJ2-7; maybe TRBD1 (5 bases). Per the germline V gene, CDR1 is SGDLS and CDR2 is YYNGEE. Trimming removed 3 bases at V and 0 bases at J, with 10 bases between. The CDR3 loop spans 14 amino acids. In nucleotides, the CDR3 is TGTGCCAGCAGCGCGACAGCCCCCTCCTACGAGCAGTACTTC. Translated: CASSATAPSYEQYF.

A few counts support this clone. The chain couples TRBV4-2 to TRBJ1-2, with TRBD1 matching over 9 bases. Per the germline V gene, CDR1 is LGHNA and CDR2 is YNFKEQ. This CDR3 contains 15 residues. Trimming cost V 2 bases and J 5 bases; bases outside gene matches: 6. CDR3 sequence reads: CASSQPPGQGYGYTF. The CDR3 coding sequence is TGTGCCAGCAGCCAACCACCGGGACAGGGATATGGCTACACCTTC.

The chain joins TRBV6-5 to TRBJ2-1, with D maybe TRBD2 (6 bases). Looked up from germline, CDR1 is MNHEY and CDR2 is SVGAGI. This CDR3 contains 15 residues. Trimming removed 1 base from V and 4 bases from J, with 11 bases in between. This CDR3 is CASSYYGTGYNEQFF. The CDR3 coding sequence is TGTGCCAGCAGTTACTACGGGACTGGATACAATGAGCAGTTCTTC.

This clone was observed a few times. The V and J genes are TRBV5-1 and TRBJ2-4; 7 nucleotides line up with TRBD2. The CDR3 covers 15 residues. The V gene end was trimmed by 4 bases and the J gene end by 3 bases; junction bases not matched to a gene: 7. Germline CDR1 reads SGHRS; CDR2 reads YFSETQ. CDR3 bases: TGCGCCAGCAGCCGCGGACTAGACGGCAAAAACATTCAGTACTTC. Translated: CASSRGLDGKNIQYF.

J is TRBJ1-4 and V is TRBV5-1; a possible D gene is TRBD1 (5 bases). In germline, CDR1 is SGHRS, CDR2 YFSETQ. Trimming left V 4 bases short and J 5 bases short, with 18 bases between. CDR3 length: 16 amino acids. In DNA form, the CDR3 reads TGCGCCAGCAGCCCGGATGCATTCGGGGGGAATGAAAAACTGTTTTTT. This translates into CASSPDAFGGNEKLFF.

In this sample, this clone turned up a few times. CDR3 bases: TGTGCCAGTAGTATAGAGCGGGGGGACTCCTACGAGCAGTACTTC. This gives the protein CASSIERGDSYEQYF. The genes are TRBV19 and TRBJ2-7; 8 nucleotides agree with TRBD2. The CDR3 loop spans 15 amino acids. From germline, CDR1 is LNHDA and CDR2 SQIVND (reference sequence). The V segment lost 0 bases and the J segment 0 bases; nucleotides outside the gene matches: 1.

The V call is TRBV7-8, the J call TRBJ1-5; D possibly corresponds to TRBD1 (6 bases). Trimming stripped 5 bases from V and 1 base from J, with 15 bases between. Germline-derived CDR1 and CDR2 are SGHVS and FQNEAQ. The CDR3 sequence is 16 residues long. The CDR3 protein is CASSASGAISNQPQHF. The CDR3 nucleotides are TGTGCCAGCAGCGCCTCGGGGGCTATCAGCAATCAGCCCCAGCATTTT.

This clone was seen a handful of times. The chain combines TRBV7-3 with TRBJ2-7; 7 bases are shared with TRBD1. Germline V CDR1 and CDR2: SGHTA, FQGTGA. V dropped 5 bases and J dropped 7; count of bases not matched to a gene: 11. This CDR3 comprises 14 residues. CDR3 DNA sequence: TGTGCCAGCAGCGCCGGGACAGCGTTTGAGGAGCAGTACTTC. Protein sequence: CASSAGTAFEEQYF.

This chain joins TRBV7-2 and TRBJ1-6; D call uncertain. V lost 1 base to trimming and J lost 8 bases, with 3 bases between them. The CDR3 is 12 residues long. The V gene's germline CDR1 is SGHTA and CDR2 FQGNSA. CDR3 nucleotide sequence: TGTGCCAGCAGCTTAGGTCATTCACCCCTCCACTTT. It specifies CASSLGHSPLHF. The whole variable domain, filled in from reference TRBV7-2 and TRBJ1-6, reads GAGVSQSPSNKVTEKGKDVELRCDPISGHTALYWYRQSLGQGLEFLIYFQGNSAPDKSGLPSDRFSAERTGGSVSTLTIQRTQQEDSAVYLCASSLGHSPLHFGNGTRLTVT.

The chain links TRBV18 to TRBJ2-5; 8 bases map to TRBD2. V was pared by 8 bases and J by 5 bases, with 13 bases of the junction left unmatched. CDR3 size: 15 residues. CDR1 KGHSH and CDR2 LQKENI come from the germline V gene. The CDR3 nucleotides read TGTGCCAGCGCCAGAGGACTAGCTAGCATGGAGACCCAGTACTTC. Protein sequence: CASARGLASMETQYF.

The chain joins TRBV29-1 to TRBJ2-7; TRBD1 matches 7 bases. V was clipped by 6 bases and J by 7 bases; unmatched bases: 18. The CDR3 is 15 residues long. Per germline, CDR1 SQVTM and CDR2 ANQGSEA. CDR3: CSVAPQGVGLEEQYF. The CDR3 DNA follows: TGCAGCGTAGCCCCCCAGGGGGTCGGATTGGAGGAGCAGTACTTC.

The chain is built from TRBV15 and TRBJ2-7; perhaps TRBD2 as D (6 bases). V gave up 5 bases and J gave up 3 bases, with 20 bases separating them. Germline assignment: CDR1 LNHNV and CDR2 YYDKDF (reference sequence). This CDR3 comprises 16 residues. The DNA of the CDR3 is TGTGCCACCAGCGAAGGCCAGGGAGGAGTTGGCTACGAGCAGTACTTC. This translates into CATSEGQGGVGYEQYF.

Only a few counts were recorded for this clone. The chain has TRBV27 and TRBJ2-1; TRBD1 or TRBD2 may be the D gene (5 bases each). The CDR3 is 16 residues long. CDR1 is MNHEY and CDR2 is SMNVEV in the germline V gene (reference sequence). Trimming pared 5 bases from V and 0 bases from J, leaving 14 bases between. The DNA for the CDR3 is TGTGCCAGCAGTCCCCTCGCAGGGACCTCCTACAATGAGCAGTTCTTC. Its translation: CASSPLAGTSYNEQFF.

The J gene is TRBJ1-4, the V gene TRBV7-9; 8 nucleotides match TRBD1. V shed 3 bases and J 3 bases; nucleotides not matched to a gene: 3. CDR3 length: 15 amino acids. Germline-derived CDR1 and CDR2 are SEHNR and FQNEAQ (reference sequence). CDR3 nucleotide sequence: TGTGCCAGCAGCTTCAGGGGGCTGCCTAATGAAAAACTGTTTTTT. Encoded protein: CASSFRGLPNEKLFF.

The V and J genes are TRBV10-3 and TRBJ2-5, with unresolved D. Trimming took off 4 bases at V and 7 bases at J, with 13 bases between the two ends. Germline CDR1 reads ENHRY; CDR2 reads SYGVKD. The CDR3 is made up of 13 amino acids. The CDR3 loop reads CAISGAEKGTQYF. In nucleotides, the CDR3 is TGTGCCATCAGTGGGGCCGAAAAAGGGACCCAGTACTTC.

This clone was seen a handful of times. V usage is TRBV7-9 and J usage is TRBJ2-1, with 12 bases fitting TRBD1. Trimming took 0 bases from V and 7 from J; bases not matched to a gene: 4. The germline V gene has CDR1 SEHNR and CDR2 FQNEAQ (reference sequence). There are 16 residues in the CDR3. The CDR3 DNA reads TGTGCCAGCAGCTTAGCCGGGACAGGGGGCCTTAATGAGCAGTTCTTC. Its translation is CASSLAGTGGLNEQFF.

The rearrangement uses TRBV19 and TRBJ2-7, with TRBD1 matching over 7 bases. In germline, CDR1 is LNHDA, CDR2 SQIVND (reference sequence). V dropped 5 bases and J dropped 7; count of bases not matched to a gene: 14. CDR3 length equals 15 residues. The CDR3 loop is CASSSSDRVGREQYF. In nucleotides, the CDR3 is TGTGCCAGTAGTTCCTCCGACAGGGTAGGTAGAGAGCAGTACTTC.

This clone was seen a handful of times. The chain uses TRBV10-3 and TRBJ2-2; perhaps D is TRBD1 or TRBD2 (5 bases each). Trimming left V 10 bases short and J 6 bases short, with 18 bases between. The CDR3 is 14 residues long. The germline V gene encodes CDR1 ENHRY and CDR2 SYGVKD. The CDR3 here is CATSGQGLSGELFF. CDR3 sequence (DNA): TGTGCCACCTCGGGGCAGGGTTTATCCGGGGAGCTGTTTTTT.

DNA of the CDR3: TGTGCCAGCAGACCCCCCCCGGGAAGGGTTGGGGAGACCCAGTACTTC. This codes for CASRPPPGRVGETQYF. The chain links TRBV28 to TRBJ2-5; perhaps TRBD2 as D (5 bases). Per germline, CDR1 MDHEN and CDR2 SYDVKM. V dropped 6 bases and J dropped 5 bases, with 22 bases sitting between them. This CDR3 comprises 16 residues.

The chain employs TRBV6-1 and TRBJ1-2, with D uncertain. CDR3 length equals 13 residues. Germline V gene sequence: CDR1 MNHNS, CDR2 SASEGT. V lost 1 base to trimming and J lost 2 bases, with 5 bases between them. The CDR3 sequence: CASSEEVNYGYTF. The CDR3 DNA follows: TGTGCCAGCAGTGAAGAGGTAAACTATGGCTACACCTTC.

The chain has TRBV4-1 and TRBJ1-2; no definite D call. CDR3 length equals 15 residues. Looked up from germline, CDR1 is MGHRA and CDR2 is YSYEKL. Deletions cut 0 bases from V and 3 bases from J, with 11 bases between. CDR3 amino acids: CASSQDTALDYGYTF. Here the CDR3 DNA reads TGCGCCAGCAGCCAAGATACTGCACTGGACTATGGCTACACCTTC.

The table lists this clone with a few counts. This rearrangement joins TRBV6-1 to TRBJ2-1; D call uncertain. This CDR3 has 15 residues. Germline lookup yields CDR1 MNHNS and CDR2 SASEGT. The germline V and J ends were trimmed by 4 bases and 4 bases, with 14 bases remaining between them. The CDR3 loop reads CASSAPGRAYNEQFF. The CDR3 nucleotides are TGTGCCAGCAGTGCCCCTGGACGGGCGTACAATGAGCAGTTCTTC.

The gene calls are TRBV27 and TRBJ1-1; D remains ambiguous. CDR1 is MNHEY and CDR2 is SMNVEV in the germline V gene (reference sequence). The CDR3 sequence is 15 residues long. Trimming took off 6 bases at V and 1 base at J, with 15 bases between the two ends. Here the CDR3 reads CASSWGMKGNTEAFF. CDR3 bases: TGTGCCAGCAGCTGGGGAATGAAAGGGAACACTGAAGCTTTCTTT.

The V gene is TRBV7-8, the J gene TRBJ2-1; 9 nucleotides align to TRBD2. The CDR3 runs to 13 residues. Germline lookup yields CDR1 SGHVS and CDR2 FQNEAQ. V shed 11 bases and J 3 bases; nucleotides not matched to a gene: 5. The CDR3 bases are TGTGCCGCCGGACTAGCGCACTACAATGAGCAGTTCTTC. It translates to CAAGLAHYNEQFF.